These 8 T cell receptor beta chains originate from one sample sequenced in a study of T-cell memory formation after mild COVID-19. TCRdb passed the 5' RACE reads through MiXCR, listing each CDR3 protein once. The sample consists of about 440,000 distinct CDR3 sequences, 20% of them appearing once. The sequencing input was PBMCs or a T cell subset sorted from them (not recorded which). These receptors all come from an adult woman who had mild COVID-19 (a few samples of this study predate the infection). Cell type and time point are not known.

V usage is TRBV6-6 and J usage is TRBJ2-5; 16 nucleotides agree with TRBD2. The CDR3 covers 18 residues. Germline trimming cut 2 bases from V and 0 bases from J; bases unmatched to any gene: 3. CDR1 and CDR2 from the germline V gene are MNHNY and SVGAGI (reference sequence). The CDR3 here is CASSYPGLAGGYQETQYF. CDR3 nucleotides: TGTGCCAGCAGTTACCCGGGACTAGCGGGAGGGTACCAAGAGACCCAGTACTTC.

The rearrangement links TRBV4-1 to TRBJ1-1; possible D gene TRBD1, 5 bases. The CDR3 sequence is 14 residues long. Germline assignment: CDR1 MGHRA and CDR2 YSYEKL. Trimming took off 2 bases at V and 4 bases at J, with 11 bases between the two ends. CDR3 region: CASSQPAGPTEAFF. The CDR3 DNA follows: TGCGCCAGCAGCCAACCTGCAGGGCCCACTGAAGCTTTCTTT.

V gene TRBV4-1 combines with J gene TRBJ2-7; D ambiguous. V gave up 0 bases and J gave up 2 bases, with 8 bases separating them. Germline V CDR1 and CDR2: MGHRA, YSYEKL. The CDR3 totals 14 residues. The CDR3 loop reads CASSQEGLTYEQYF. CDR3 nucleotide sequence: TGCGCCAGCAGCCAAGAAGGGCTCACCTACGAGCAGTACTTC.

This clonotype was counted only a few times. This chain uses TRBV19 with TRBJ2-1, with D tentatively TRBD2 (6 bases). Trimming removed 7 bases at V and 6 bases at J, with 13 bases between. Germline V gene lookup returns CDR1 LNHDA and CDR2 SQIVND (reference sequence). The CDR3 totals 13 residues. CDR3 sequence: CASNPQGGNEQFF. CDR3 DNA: TGTGCCAGTAACCCCCAGGGAGGCAATGAGCAGTTCTTC.

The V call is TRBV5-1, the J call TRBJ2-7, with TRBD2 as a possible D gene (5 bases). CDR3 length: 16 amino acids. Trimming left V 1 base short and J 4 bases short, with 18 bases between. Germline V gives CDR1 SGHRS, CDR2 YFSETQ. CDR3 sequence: CASSLTREGAVYEQYF. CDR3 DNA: TGCGCCAGCAGCTTGACCCGGGAAGGAGCGGTTTACGAGCAGTACTTC.

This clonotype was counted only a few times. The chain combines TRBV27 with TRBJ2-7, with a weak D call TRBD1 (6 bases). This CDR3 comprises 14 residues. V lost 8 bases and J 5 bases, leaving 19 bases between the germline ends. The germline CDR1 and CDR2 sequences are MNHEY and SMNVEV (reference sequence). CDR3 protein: CASGGHYSNNEQYF. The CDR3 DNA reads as TGTGCCAGCGGGGGACACTATAGTAACAACGAGCAGTACTTC.

In DNA, the CDR3 is TGCGCCAGCAGCCAAGATCGAGGCTACTCTGGAAACACCATATATTTT. It codes for CASSQDRGYSGNTIYF. The V gene is TRBV4-3, the J gene TRBJ1-3; D is unclear. This CDR3 is 16 amino acids long. The germline V gene encodes CDR1 LGHNA and CDR2 YSLEER. With 0 bases removed from V and 0 bases from J, the gap between germline ends came to 9 bases.

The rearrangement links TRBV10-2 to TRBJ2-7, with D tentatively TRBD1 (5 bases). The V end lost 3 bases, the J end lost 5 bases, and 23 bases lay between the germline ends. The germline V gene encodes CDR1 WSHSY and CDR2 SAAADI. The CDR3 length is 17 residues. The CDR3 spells CASSDNPTALPVNEQYF. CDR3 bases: TGCGCCAGCAGTGATAACCCGACAGCCCTTCCCGTGAACGAGCAGTACTTC.